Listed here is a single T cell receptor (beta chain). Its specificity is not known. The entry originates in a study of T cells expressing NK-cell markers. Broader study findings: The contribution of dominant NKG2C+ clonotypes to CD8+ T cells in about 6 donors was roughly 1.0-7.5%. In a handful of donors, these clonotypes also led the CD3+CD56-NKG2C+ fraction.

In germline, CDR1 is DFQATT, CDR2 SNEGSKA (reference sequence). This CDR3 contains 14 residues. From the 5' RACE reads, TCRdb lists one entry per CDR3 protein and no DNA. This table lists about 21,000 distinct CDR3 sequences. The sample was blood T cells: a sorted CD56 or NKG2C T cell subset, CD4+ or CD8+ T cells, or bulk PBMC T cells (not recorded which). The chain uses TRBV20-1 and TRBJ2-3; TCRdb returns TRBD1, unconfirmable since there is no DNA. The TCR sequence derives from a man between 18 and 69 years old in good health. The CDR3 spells CTRIRGTSTDTQYF.